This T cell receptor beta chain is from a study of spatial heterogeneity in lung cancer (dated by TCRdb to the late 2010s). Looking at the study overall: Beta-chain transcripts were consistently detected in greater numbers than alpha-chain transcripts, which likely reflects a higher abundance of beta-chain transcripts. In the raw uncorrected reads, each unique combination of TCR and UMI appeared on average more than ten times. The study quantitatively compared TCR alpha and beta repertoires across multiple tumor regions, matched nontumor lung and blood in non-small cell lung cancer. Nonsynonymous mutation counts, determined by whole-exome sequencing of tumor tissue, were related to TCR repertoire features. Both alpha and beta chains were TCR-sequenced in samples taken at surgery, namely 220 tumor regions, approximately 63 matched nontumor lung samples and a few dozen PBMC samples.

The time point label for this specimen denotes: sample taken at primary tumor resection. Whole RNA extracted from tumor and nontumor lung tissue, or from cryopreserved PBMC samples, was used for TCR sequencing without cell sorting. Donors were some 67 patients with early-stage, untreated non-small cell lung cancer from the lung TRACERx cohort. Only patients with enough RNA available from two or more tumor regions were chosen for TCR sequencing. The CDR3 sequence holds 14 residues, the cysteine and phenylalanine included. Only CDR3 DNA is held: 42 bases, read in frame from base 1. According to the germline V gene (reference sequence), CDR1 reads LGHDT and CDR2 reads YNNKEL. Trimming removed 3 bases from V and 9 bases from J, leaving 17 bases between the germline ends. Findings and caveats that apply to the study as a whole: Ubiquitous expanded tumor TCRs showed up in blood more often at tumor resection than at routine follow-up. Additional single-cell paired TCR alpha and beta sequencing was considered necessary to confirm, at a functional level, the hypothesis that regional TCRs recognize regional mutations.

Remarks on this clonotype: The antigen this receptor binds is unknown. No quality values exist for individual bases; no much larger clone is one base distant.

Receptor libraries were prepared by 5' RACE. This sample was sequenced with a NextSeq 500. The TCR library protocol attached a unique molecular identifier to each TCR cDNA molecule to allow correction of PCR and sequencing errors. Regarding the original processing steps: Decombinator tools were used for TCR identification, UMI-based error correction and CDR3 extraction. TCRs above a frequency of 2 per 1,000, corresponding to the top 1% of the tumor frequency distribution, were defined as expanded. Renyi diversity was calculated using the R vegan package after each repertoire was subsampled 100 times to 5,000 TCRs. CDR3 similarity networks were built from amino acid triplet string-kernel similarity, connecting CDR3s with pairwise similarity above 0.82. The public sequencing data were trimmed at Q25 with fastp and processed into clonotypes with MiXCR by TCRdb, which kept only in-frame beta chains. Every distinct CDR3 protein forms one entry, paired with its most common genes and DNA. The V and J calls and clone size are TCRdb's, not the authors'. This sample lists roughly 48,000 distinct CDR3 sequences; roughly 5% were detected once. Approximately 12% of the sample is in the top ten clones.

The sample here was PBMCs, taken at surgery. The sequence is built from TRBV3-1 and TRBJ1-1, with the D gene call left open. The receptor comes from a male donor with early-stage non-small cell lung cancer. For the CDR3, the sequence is CASSHVAAGEKAFF. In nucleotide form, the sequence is TGTGCCAGCAGCCATGTCGCGGCCGGGGAAAAAGCTTTCTTT.